These T cell receptor beta chains were read from a single sample in a study of T cells in Graves' hyperthyroidism and ophthalmopathy. TCRdb processed the multiplex PCR reads anew with MiXCR; each CDR3 protein has one entry. The sample shows 250,000 to 300,000 distinct CDR3 sequences, approximately 14% of them seen only once. Sequenced input: blood. Source of these receptors: a woman in her thirties or forties with Graves' hyperthyroidism that later progressed to Graves' ophthalmopathy. CDR3s include the opening cysteine and the closing phenylalanine or tryptophan. The order of the fields is clone size, J gene, V gene, D gene, CDR3 DNA, CDR3 protein. A D gene is named only where the DNA matches it firmly. Rows may omit the clone size; those that give it use once, few, many or a size class.

few,TRBJ2-5,TRBV5-1,TRBD2,TGCGCCAGCAGCCGGACTAGCGGGTCGGAGACCCAGTACTTC,CASSRTSGSETQYF
many,TRBJ2-1,TRBV27,TRBD1,TGTGCCAGCAGTTTGGCGACAGGGACTGAGCAGTTCTTC,CASSLATGTEQFF
many,TRBJ2-7,TRBV12-3/TRBV12-4,NA,TGTGCCAGCAGTTTAGGGCAGTACGAGCAGTACTTC,CASSLGQYEQYF
many,TRBJ2-5,TRBV2,NA,TGTGCCAGCAGCGGCACTTGGGAGTTTCAGGAGACCCAGTACTTC,CASSGTWEFQETQYF
many,TRBJ2-1,TRBV7-2,NA,TGTGCCAGCAGCCCCACAGTGAGCTCCTACAATGAGCAGTTCTTC,CASSPTVSSYNEQFF
many,TRBJ2-5,TRBV30,NA,TGTGCCTGGAGAGGGGGAGGGCCCTCGGAGACCCAGTACTTC,CAWRGGGPSETQYF
many,TRBJ2-1,TRBV11-2,NA,TGTGCCAGCAGCTTGGGTCTTAACTCAAACAATGAGCAGTTCTTC,CASSLGLNSNNEQFF
many,TRBJ2-1,TRBV6-5,TRBD1,TGTGCCAGCAGTTACCAGGGGGTAGTCGGCAATGAGCAGTTCTTC,CASSYQGVVGNEQFF
few,TRBJ1-5,TRBV10-2,TRBD1,TGCGCCAGCAGTAATGACGGGGACAGGGTTTGGAGCAATCAGCCCCAGCATTTT,CASSNDGDRVWSNQPQHF
many,TRBJ2-7,TRBV3-1,NA,TGTGCCAGCAGCCAAGCGTCGGCAGGCGAGCAGTACTTC,CASSQASAGEQYF
many,TRBJ1-4,TRBV7-8,TRBD1,TGTGCCAGCAGCTTAGTTTCAGGGGGCAACCCAACTAATGAAAAACTGTTTTTT,CASSLVSGGNPTNEKLFF
many,TRBJ2-3,TRBV7-9,NA,TGTGCCAGCAGCTTAGCTGGGGAGGTGGATACGCAGTATTTT,CASSLAGEVDTQYF
few,TRBJ1-2,TRBV27,NA,TGTGCCAGCAGTTCCGGGCTCGTGCGTGGCTACACCTTC,CASSSGLVRGYTF
many,TRBJ1-4,TRBV30,TRBD1,TGTGCCTGGGCGGGACAGCTTAATGAAAAACTGTTTTTT,CAWAGQLNEKLFF
NA,TRBJ2-1,TRBV5-4,TRBD2,TGTGCCAGCAGCCCGCGGGGGATAGCCTACAATGAGCAGTTCTTC,CASSPRGIAYNEQFF
many,TRBJ1-2,TRBV20-1,TRBD1,TGCAGTGCCCAGGGGGACCCTAACTATGGCTACACCTTC,CSAQGDPNYGYTF
many,TRBJ2-3,TRBV7-2,NA,TGTGCCAGCAGCTTATCACTGGATACGCAGTATTTT,CASSLSLDTQYF
many,TRBJ2-7,TRBV28,TRBD1,TGTGCCAGCAGTGTACAGGGGCTAATATACGAGCAGTACTTC,CASSVQGLIYEQYF
many,TRBJ2-3,TRBV27,TRBD2,TGTGCCACCCGGGGGGGCGGGACTAGGTTCCCGGATACGCAGTATTTT,CATRGGGTRFPDTQYF
few,TRBJ1-2,TRBV2,NA,TGTGCCAGCAGGGGGTTCGATGGCTACACCTTC,CASRGFDGYTF
few,TRBJ2-7,TRBV5-4,NA,TGTGCCAGCAGCCCGGGGGCGGGTAGGGCCCACGAGCAGTACTTC,CASSPGAGRAHEQYF
many,TRBJ1-4,TRBV28,NA,TGTGCCAGCACCTCTGGGCAGGAAACTGAAAAACTGTTTTTT,CASTSGQETEKLFF